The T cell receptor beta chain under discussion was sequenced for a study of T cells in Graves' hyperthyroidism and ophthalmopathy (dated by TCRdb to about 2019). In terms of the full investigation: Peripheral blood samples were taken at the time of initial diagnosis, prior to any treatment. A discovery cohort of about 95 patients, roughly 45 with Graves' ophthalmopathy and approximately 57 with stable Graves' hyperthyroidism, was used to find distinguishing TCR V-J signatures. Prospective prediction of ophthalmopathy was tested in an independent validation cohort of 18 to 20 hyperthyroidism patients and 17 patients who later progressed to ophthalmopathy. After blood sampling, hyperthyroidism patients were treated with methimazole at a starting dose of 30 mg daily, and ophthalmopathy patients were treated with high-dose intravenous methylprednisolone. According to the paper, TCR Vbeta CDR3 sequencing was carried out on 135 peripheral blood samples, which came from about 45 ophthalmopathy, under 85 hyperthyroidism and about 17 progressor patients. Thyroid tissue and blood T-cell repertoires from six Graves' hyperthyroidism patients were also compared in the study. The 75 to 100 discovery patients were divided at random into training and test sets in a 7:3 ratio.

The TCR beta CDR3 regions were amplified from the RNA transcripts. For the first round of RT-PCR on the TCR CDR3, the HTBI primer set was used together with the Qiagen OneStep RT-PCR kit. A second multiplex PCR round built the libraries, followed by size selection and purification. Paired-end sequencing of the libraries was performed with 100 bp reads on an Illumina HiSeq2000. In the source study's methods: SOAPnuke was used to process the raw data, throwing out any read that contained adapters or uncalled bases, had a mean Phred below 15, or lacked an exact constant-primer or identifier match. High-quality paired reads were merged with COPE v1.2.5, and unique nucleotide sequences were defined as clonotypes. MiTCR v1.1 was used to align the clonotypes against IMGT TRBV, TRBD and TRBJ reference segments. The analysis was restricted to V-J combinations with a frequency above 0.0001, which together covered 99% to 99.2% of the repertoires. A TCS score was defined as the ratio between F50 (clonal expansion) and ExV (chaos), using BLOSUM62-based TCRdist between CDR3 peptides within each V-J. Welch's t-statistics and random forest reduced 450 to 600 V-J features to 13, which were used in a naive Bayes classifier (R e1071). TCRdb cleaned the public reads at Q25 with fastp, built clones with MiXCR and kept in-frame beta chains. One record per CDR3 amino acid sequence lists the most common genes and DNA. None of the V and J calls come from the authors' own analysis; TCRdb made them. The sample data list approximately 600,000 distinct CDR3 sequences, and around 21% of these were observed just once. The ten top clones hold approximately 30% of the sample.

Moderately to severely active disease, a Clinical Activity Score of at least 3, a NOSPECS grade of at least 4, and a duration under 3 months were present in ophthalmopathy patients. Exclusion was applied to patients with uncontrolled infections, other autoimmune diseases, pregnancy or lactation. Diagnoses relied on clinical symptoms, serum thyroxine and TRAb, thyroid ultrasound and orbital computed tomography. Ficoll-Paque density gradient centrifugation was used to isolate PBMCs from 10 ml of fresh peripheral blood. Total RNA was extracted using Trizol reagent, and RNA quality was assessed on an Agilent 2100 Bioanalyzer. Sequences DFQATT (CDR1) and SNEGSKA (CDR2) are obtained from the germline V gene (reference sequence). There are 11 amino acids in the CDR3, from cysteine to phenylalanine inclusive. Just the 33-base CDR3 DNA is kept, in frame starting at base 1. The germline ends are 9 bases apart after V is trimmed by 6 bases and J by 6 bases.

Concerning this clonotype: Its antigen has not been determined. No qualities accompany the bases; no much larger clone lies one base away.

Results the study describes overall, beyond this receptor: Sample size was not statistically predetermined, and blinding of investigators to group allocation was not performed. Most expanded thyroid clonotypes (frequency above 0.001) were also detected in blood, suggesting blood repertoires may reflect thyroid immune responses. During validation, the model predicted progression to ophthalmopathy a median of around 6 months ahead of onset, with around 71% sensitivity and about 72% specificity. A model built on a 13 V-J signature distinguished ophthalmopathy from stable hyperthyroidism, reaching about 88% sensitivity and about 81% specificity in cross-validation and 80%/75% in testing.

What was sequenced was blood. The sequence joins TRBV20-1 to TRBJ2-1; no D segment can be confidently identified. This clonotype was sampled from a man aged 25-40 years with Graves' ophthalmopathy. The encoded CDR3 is CSAPVGNEQFF. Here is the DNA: TGCAGTGCCCCCGTGGGCAATGAGCAGTTCTTC.